The TCR beta chain described here comes from a study of beta chain features in type 1 diabetes (dated by TCRdb to the late 2010s). General notes on the study: Mean age, gender distribution, total cell number and subset yield did not differ between patients and healthy donors. The study compared TCRB repertoires of sorted circulating CD4+ T cell subsets between recently diagnosed type 1 diabetes patients and matched healthy donors. A total of roughly 100 million sorted cells were examined across all samples, and the number of cells per subset was strongly correlated with RNA yield. Regulatory and stem cell-like memory subsets were obtained from only 8 patients and roughly eight healthy donors, while naive and central memory subsets were obtained from all 30 or so donors. What the authors observed across the whole study: Type 1 diabetes patients showed a moderate but significant shortening of TCRB CDR3 length in all four CD4+ subsets. PCR might favor shorter templates, but patient and control samples were amplified and corrected together, so any skew would affect both groups equally. At VDJ recombination sites, patients with type 1 diabetes made fewer insertions and deleted more nucleotides, a pattern implying thymic rearrangement abnormalities. The naive, central memory and regulatory TCRB repertoires appeared to resemble one another more closely among patients than among healthy donors. Because the HLA sub-analyses included only small numbers of individuals, any influence of HLA type on TCRB rearrangement was left unresolved. Because cDNA was sequenced instead of genomic DNA, highly expressing activated cells could be over-represented, though the groups showed no difference in activation or CD3 levels.

The High Capacity cDNA Reverse Transcription Kit was used to reverse transcribe all of the isolated RNA, meaning that expressed TCRB transcripts were what got sequenced. Naive, central memory and regulatory T cell samples underwent deep immunoSEQ sequencing, averaging roughly 3.5 million total reads per sample. Sorted cells were lysed in RLT buffer, and RNA was extracted using DNase-treated RNeasy Micro or Mini kits according to cell number. Each cell subset was processed separately to prevent cross-contamination, with patient and healthy donor samples processed together. The immunoSEQ multiplex PCR was used to amplify TCRB sequences from cDNA, generating 87-bp fragments that spanned the CDR3 region. The amplicons were sequenced using the Illumina HiSeq platform. As for how the authors treated the data: Synthetic template baselines were used to correct PCR bias computationally, reads within Hamming distance 2 were collapsed, and singletons that could not be merged were discarded. Reads were aligned against IMGT so that V, D and J genes, CDR3 length and insertions or deletions at six rearrangement sites could be assigned. Within each subset, clonotype counts were normalized to sorted cell number, and only after that were true diversity and Gini coefficients computed with the tcR R package. Repertoire sharing was quantified using the overlap coefficient calculated on TCRB nucleotide sequences. Out-of-frame TCRB sequences from naive cells were analyzed to stand in for the pre-selection repertoire. Sourced from immuneACCESS, this table was stored by TCRdb with only in-frame sequences that have V and J called. A share of the clones is absent; for the studies checked, an unresolved V gene accounts for under half, and the remainder has no known explanation. That table gives V, J and clone size, and the DNA gave D and trimming. The sample yields around 650,000 clones; 9.5% to 15% were counted once. The biggest ten clones account for approximately 0.11% of the sample.

Comments on this clone: The clone's antigen remains unknown. No quality values exist for individual bases; no much larger clone is one base distant.

A single peripheral blood draw of approximately 0.11 L on average was collected from each donor into heparinised tubes. A BD FACSAria II was used to sort naive, central memory, regulatory and stem cell-like memory CD4+ T cells with a panel that included CD45RO, CCR7, CD25, CD127, CD95 and CD27. All sorted populations exceeded 98% purity. PBMCs were isolated immediately by Lymphoprep density gradient centrifugation and stained directly without culture. So that batch effects would be minimized, each experiment stained and sorted samples in pairs, pairing one healthy donor with one patient. The CDR3 runs 15 amino acids, cysteine and phenylalanine included. The retained sequence is limited to the CDR3, 45 bases, with the frame set at the first base. The germline V gene sets CDR1 to SGHTA and CDR2 to FQGNSA. The junction carries 15 bases between V and J, which are trimmed by 2 bases and 8 bases respectively.

This sequence was found in a man younger than 45 with type 1 diabetes. In this chain, TRBV7-2 is recombined with TRBJ1-4, with the D segment identity uncertain. The specimen was naive CD4+ T cells from blood. Per the publication, the cell subset or site label means: true naive CD4+ T cells. CDR3 sequence: CASSLSRVGGEKLFF. The sequenced DNA: TGTGCCAGCAGCTTATCGAGGGTGGGAGGCGAAAAACTGTTTTTT.